Listed here are 18 T cell receptor beta chains from one sample, sequenced in a study of tumor and adjacent non-tumor tissue in lung cancer. TCRbeta libraries were built with three rounds of nested PCR, modified from ARM-PCR. TCRdb re-called the multiplex PCR reads through MiXCR, storing one row per CDR3 protein. This sample yields around 210,000 distinct CDR3 sequences, of which about 76% are seen a single time; roughly a quarter belongs to the top ten. No cell sorting was done before RNA was extracted from the tissue. The sample comprised lung tumor tissue. These TCRs come from a man in his 60s with non-small cell lung cancer.

This clonotype was observed a single time. This may arise from a read error, as a much more abundant clone is one base away. CDR3 DNA: TGCAGTGCTAGAGGGACATACAATGTGCAGTTCTTC. Translation: CSARGTYNVQFF. The rearrangement joins TRBV20-1 to TRBJ2-1, with D possibly matching TRBD1 (5 bases). Per the germline V gene, CDR1 is DFQATT and CDR2 is SNEGSKA (reference sequence). The CDR3 extends over 12 amino acids.

For this clonotype: This clone may be a read error of a much larger clone one base away. The V and J genes are TRBV6-1 and TRBJ1-1; 8 bases fit TRBD1. The CDR3 length is 13 residues. Germline V gene sequence: CDR1 MNHNS, CDR2 SASEGT. CDR3 loop: CVSRNTGGTEAFF. The DNA for the CDR3 is TGTGTCAGCAGGAACACAGGGGGCACTGAAGCTTTCTTT.

This clonotype occurred a few times. This chain uses TRBV6-1 with TRBJ2-7; no clear D gene. The CDR3 is 12 residues long. V lost 6 bases and J 3 bases, leaving 9 bases between the germline ends. Per the germline V gene, CDR1 is MNHNS and CDR2 is SASEGT. CDR3 bases: TGTGCCAGCAGAATGGTCAGCTACGAGCAGTACTTC. Translated: CASRMVSYEQYF.

On this clonotype: This likely comes from a read error, as the CDR3 has no conserved phenylalanine or tryptophan at its end. The chain carries TRBV4-3 and TRBJ2-1, with 7 nucleotides matching TRBD2. The CDR3 is made up of 16 amino acids. The V gene end was trimmed by 6 bases and the J gene end by 5 bases; junction bases not matched to a gene: 13. Germline assignment: CDR1 LGHNA and CDR2 YSLEER. CDR3 sequence: CASSQNRDYQNNEQFL. The CDR3 coding sequence is TGCGCCAGCAGTCAAAACCGGGACTACCAAAACAATGAGCAGTTCTTA.

About this clonotype: A junction boundary mismatches the germline segment, possibly from a read error. V and J are TRBV20-1 and TRBJ2-3; perhaps TRBD2 as D (6 bases). The germline V gene has CDR1 DFQATT and CDR2 SNEGSKA (reference sequence). This CDR3 comprises 14 residues. Here the CDR3 reads CNARRLDSKDTQYF. CDR3 coding DNA: TGCAATGCTAGGAGACTAGATTCCAAAGATACGCAGTATTTT.

This clonotype has more than one count but fewer than ten. A much larger clone lies a single base off, so this may be a read error. The rearrangement joins TRBV20-1 to TRBJ2-7, with D perhaps TRBD2 (6 bases). Germline CDR1 reads DFQATT; CDR2 reads SNEGSKA (reference sequence). CDR3 length: 12 residues. Trimming removed 5 bases from V and 6 bases from J, with 14 bases in between. CDR3 nucleotides: TGCAGTGCTGACGGGGCGGGGACCGAGCAGTACTTC. This sequence encodes CSADGAGTEQYF.

Many counts were recorded for this clonotype. The chain combines TRBV6-2 or TRBV6-3 with TRBJ2-7; TRBD2 might be the D (5 bases). CDR1 MNHEY and CDR2 SVGEGT come from the germline V gene. The CDR3 runs 15 residues. Trimming took 7 bases from V and 4 from J, leaving 20 bases between them. In nucleotides, the CDR3 is TGTGCCAGCACCGACCCGACTACCCGAAGGTACGAGCAGTACTTC. It is translated as CASTDPTTRRYEQYF.

About this clonotype itself: At one end, the junction sequence differs from germline, possibly due to a read error. The chain uses TRBV6-1 and TRBJ1-5; D unresolved. Germline V gene lookup returns CDR1 MNHNS and CDR2 SASEGT. CDR3 length: 18 amino acids. The CDR3 sequence: CASSYSIQGSYSNQPRHF. CDR3 bases: TGTGCTAGCAGTTACTCTATACAAGGCTCCTATAGCAATCAGCCCCGGCATTTT.

This clonotype was recorded only once. One end of the junction varies from germline; a read error may be responsible. The CDR3 region has the DNA TGTGCCAGCAGAAGACATTCTGGGGTCAACGTCCTGACTTTC. This translates into CASRRHSGVNVLTF. This chain joins TRBV6-2 or TRBV6-3 and TRBJ2-6; D ambiguous. CDR1 and CDR2 from the germline V gene are MNHEY and SVGEGT. This CDR3 contains 14 residues.

V is TRBV12-3 or TRBV12-4 and J is TRBJ1-5, with 8 bases matching TRBD1. The CDR3 is 15 amino acids. V lost 6 bases, J lost 7 bases, and 11 bases stayed unmatched. This chain's CDR3 is CASSPSGQGFQPQHF. The CDR3 nucleotides read TGTGCCAGCAGCCCCTCCGGACAGGGTTTCCAGCCCCAGCATTTT.

The gene calls are TRBV12-3 or TRBV12-4 and TRBJ2-5; no definite D call. This CDR3 has 13 amino acids. Trimming stripped 8 bases from V and 3 bases from J, with 13 bases between. The CDR3: CASCQTEKETQYF. In DNA, the CDR3 is TGTGCCAGCTGTCAAACAGAGAAAGAGACCCAGTACTTC.

This chain uses TRBV4-2 with TRBJ2-1, with 11 bases lining up with TRBD1. The V segment lost 6 bases and the J segment 5 bases; nucleotides outside the gene matches: 9. The CDR3 has 16 residues. Germline assignment: CDR1 LGHNA and CDR2 YNFKEQ. In DNA, the CDR3 is TGTGCCAGCAGTTCCCACCCGGGACAGGGGGACAATGAGCAGTTCTTC. Translating it yields CASSSHPGQGDNEQFF.

This rearrangement joins TRBV7-8 to TRBJ2-3, with D unclear. Deletions cut 8 bases from V and 6 bases from J, with 15 bases between. The CDR3 length is 13 residues. The germline gives CDR1 SGHVS, CDR2 FQNEAQ. The CDR3 DNA follows: TGTGCCAGCGGCCTCCACAAAGGGGATACGCAGTATTTT. This gives the protein CASGLHKGDTQYF.

This clonotype was recorded at least ten times. The chain links TRBV4-2 to TRBJ2-1, with TRBD2 matching 8 bases. Germline-derived CDR1 and CDR2 are LGHNA and YNFKEQ. The CDR3 spans 15 residues. The J segment lost 5 bases and the V segment lost 4 bases, leaving 7 bases of the junction unmatched. CDR3 protein: CASSPLGRGDNEQFF. The CDR3 nucleotides are TGTGCCAGCAGCCCCTTGGGGCGGGGGGACAATGAGCAGTTCTTC.

This clonotype has only a few counts. The chain carries TRBV20-1 and TRBJ2-3; D might be TRBD1 or TRBD2, each matching 5 bases. The CDR3 is made up of 13 amino acids. The germline V gene has CDR1 DFQATT and CDR2 SNEGSKA (reference sequence). The germline V and J ends were trimmed by 4 bases and 4 bases, with 12 bases remaining between them. The CDR3 DNA reads as TGCAGTGCTAAGGGGAGTGGGCCAGATACGCAGTATTTT. It encodes CSAKGSGPDTQYF.

Details on this clonotype: Given a much more abundant clone one base away, this may be a read error. The J gene is TRBJ2-5, the V gene TRBV20-1; possibly TRBD1 for D (5 bases). The CDR3 consists of 12 residues. Germline V lookup: CDR1 DFQATT, CDR2 SNEGSKA (reference sequence). For the CDR3, the DNA is TGCAGTGCTAGTACAGGCCAAAAGACCCAGTACTTC. Protein: CSASTGQKTQYF.

As regards this clonotype: One end of the junction does not line up with germline, which may come from a read error. This chain links TRBV5-1 with TRBJ1-4; unclear D gene. The length of the CDR3 is 16 residues. Germline-derived CDR1 and CDR2 are SGHRS and YFSETQ. CDR3 coding DNA: TGCGCCAGGAGCTCGACTGACCACAGTGGTGATGAAAAACTGTTTTTT. Residues: CARSSTDHSGDEKLFF.

The chain recombines TRBV20-1 with TRBJ2-7; 12 nucleotides agree with TRBD2. This CDR3 has 15 residues. Germline V lookup: CDR1 DFQATT, CDR2 SNEGSKA (reference sequence). Unmatched junction bases numbered 10, after V lost 7 bases and J lost 3 bases. The CDR3 nucleotides read TGCAGTGTTAGTCCGTGGACTAGCGGGAACTACGAGCAGTACTTC. It specifies CSVSPWTSGNYEQYF.